These 2 T cell receptor beta chains originate from one sample sequenced in a study of spatial heterogeneity in lung cancer. Study conclusions and caveats: Expanded alpha and beta TCR counts within tumors tracked tumor mutation counts.

Time point described: sample taken at primary tumor resection. The antigens for these receptors are not known. TCRdb itself ran the 5' RACE reads through MiXCR, one entry per CDR3 protein. The repertoire has about 3,500 distinct CDR3 sequences, 5.5% to 6.5% of them found once; the top ten carry 15% to 20%. The material sequenced was lung tumor tissue, taken at surgery. Receptor source: a female donor with early-stage non-small cell lung cancer.

In its sample, this clonotype ranks as large. This chain connects TRBV12-3 or TRBV12-4 to TRBJ1-5; possible D gene TRBD1, 6 bases. This CDR3 has 14 amino acids. V lost 6 bases, J lost 6 bases, and 15 bases lay in between. CDR3 sequence (DNA): TGTGCCAGCAGCCCTCGAGGGGGGCTTCAGCCCCAGCATTTT. Amino acids: CASSPRGGLQPQHF.

By frequency in the sample, this clonotype is medium-sized. The chain has TRBV3-2 and TRBJ2-3; the table's D call, TRBD2, was not checked against the DNA. TRBV3-2 is designated a pseudogene. The CDR3 contains 15 residues. DNA for the CDR3: TGTGCCAGCAGCCAAGAACGTCGTCCTCCGGATACGCAGTATTTT. Residues: CASSQERRPPDTQYF.